The 21 T cell receptor beta chains in this list originate from one sample, sequenced in a study of CXCR3-negative and CXCR3-positive naive CD8 T cells. In preparing the TRB cDNA libraries, 5' RACE with UMI labels was used. For each CDR3 protein, TCRdb gives one entry from its re-call of the 5' RACE reads, without DNA. Seen in this sample are around 60,000 distinct CDR3 sequences; the ten most common clones hold around 0.45%. The sample taken for sequencing was naive CXCR3- CD8+ T cells from blood. Specified subset: CD45RO-CCR7+CD27+CD95- naive CD8+ T cells lacking CXCR3 (TNR3-). The receptors derive from a human donor in good health. Some clones in this sample may be carry-over from other donors' samples.

The CDR3 protein is CSVRTRYEQYF. The J gene is TRBJ2-7, the V gene TRBV29-1. CDR3 length: 11 residues. Germline CDR1 and CDR2: SQVTM and ANQGSEA.

The rearrangement joins TRBV19 to TRBJ2-7. The CDR3 loop spans 15 amino acids. CDR1 is LNHDA, CDR2 SQIVND, per germline (reference sequence). This CDR3 reads CASSSAVVRPYEQYF.

This chain uses TRBV5-1 with TRBJ1-6; checking the TCRdb D call of TRBD1 is not possible without DNA. This CDR3 is 14 amino acids long. Germline V CDR1 and CDR2: SGHRS, YFSETQ. Here the CDR3 reads CASSLWDGNSPLHF.

The chain has TRBV7-9 and TRBJ1-1. The CDR3 spans 15 residues. The germline V gene encodes CDR1 SEHNR and CDR2 FQNEAQ (reference sequence). CDR3 residues: CATSFREGGRAEAFF.

The J gene is TRBJ1-1, the V gene TRBV29-1. The germline CDR1 and CDR2 sequences are SQVTM and ANQGSEA. The CDR3 covers 13 residues. CDR3 residues: CSVESAGNTEAFF. The whole variable domain, filled in from reference TRBV29-1 and TRBJ1-1, reads SAVISQKPSRDICQRGTSLTIQCQVDSQVTMMFWYRQQPGQSLTLIATANQGSEATYESGFVIDKFPISRPNLTFSTLTVSNMSPEDSSIYLCSVESAGNTEAFFGQGTRLTVV.

This chain connects TRBV7-2 to TRBJ1-6; absent DNA, TCRdb's TRBD1 call cannot be checked. The CDR3 loop spans 12 amino acids. In germline, CDR1 is SGHTA, CDR2 FQGNSA. CDR3 sequence reads: CASSPRGGPLHF.

The gene calls are TRBV5-1 and TRBJ1-4; the TCRdb call, TRBD1, lacks DNA for checking. CDR1 and CDR2 (germline): SGHRS, YFSETQ. This CDR3 contains 16 residues. The CDR3 loop is CASTPSLSFLNEKLFF.

The chain uses TRBV5-5 and TRBJ2-3; the D gene TCRdb calls, TRBD1, cannot be checked with no DNA. This CDR3 spans 18 amino acids. CDR1 and CDR2 from the germline V gene are SGHKS and YYEKEE (reference sequence). Here the CDR3 reads CASSSPFIFASGTDTQYF.

This sequence joins TRBV12-3 or TRBV12-4 and TRBJ2-5; TCRdb calls TRBD2, which cannot be checked without DNA. This CDR3 is built from 15 residues. The CDR3 loop is CASSTYAGEGETQYF.

The J gene is TRBJ2-5, the V gene TRBV29-1; TCRdb reports TRBD1, a call that lacks DNA to check it against. The CDR3 totals 11 residues. Germline V CDR1 and CDR2: SQVTM, ANQGSEA. CDR3 protein: CIGQGPETQYF.

The CDR3 spells CSVGQGPTEAFF. V gene TRBV29-1 combines with J gene TRBJ1-1; as DNA is missing, the TRBD1 call by TCRdb cannot be tested. The germline gives CDR1 SQVTM, CDR2 ANQGSEA. The CDR3 extends over 12 amino acids.

The chain has TRBV20-1 and TRBJ1-1; TCRdb's assignment of TRBD1 cannot be checked, as there is no DNA. This CDR3 spans 16 amino acids. CDR1 and CDR2 (germline): DFQATT, SNEGSKA (reference sequence). This CDR3 reads CSAGLGGELVNTEAFF.

The chain carries TRBV6-2 or TRBV6-3 and TRBJ2-7. The CDR3 consists of 13 residues. Germline loops: CDR1 MNHEY, CDR2 SVGEGT. CDR3 amino acids: CASSSSSSYEQYF.

The rearrangement links TRBV6-9 to TRBJ2-3; the D call of TRBD1 rests on TCRdb alone, since no DNA is present to check it. Germline assignment: CDR1 MNHGY and CDR2 SVAAGI. The CDR3 runs 15 residues. This CDR3 reads CASTPRWGVRDTQYF.

The rearrangement uses TRBV13 and TRBJ2-1; TCRdb selects TRBD1, and the lack of DNA leaves this call unchecked. Germline values: CDR1 PRHDT, CDR2 FYEKMQ (reference sequence). The CDR3 spans 16 residues. CDR3 loop: CASSFKTAGASNEQFF. The full variable domain, in which reference TRBV13 and TRBJ2-1 provide the parts outside the CDR3, is AAGVIQSPRHLIKEKRETATLKCYPIPRHDTVYWYQQGPGQDPQFLISFYEKMQSDKGSIPDRFSAQQFSDYHSELNMSSLELGDSALYFCASSFKTAGASNEQFFGPGTRLTVL.

Judged by frequency, this clonotype is medium-sized. The V call is TRBV7-3, the J call TRBJ2-1; TCRdb calls TRBD1, which cannot be checked without DNA. CDR1 SGHTA and CDR2 FQGTGA come from the germline V gene. This CDR3 contains 13 residues. The CDR3 region is CASSSGGNNEQFF.

The chain recombines TRBV4-3 with TRBJ2-7; TCRdb returns TRBD1, unconfirmable since there is no DNA. The V gene's germline CDR1 is LGHNA and CDR2 YSLEER. This CDR3 comprises 13 residues. The CDR3 sequence is CASSQGTGNEQYF.

The J gene is TRBJ2-7, the V gene TRBV29-1; no DNA is available, so the TRBD1 call from TCRdb remains unchecked. Germline V CDR1 and CDR2: SQVTM, ANQGSEA. The CDR3 totals 13 residues. The CDR3 region is CSVEEKQGYEQYF.

The chain joins TRBV19 to TRBJ1-2; TCRdb gives TRBD1 as the D gene, but with no DNA this cannot be confirmed. The CDR3 covers 19 residues. Germline lookup yields CDR1 LNHDA and CDR2 SQIVND (reference sequence). The CDR3 sequence is CAQTGDRGIGIMVRFGYTF.

The chain couples TRBV25-1 to TRBJ2-7; TCRdb lists TRBD2, though no DNA is available to test this call. The CDR3 spans 17 residues. The V gene's germline CDR1 is MGHDK and CDR2 SYGVNS. CDR3 amino acids: CASSDGTIPLRGYEQYF.

The chain couples TRBV7-6 to TRBJ2-1; TCRdb's D call, TRBD1, is unchecked because there is no DNA. This CDR3 contains 16 residues. Germline assignment: CDR1 SGHVS and CDR2 FNYEAQ. The CDR3 loop is CASSHGQGPPMNEQFF.